The rows below give T cell receptor beta chains drawn from one sample of a study of cytomegalovirus exposure and HLA in healthy donors. TCRdb's table, derived via immunoSEQ multiplex PCR, lists solely in-frame clones and lacks some. Here the sample spans around 190,000 clones, about four fifths being singletons. The material sequenced was PBMCs. The receptors shown here come from a woman aged 45-60 years in good health and CMV-seronegative. CDR3s leave out the opening cysteine and the closing phenylalanine or tryptophan. Each record gives: V gene, J gene, CDR3 protein.

TRBV2	TRBJ2-1	ASFARLVNNEQF
TRBV15	TRBJ2-7	ATSRAGTGVKHEQY
TRBV4-3	TRBJ2-1	ASSQDQREASYNEQF
TRBV11-2	TRBJ1-1	ASSLVGPVPNTEAF
TRBV18	TRBJ2-7	ASSPLDSTIREQY
TRBV5-4	TRBJ2-1	ASGRPYNEQF
TRBV19	TRBJ1-2	ASSPGGGWIDGYT
TRBV7-2	TRBJ2-7	ASSLGTGAEQY
TRBV28	TRBJ2-1	ASSLRGLVFYNEQF
TRBV11-3	TRBJ2-2	ASSPPSAGNTGELF
TRBV18	TRBJ1-5	ASSRGNAQPQH
TRBV11-3	TRBJ2-1	ASSLRTGGSNEQF
TRBV27	TRBJ1-1	ASSMGTGLNTEAF
TRBV7-2	TRBJ2-5	ASSILAGVPY
TRBV6-1	TRBJ2-7	ASSAPRGSALPFYEQY
TRBV29-1	TRBJ1-2	SVEAQGQGYVYT
TRBV6-1	TRBJ2-2	ASSGQGPNTGELF
TRBV5-1	TRBJ2-3	ASSLALAGGTDTQY
TRBV19	TRBJ1-1	ASTEGGLGVNTEAF
TRBV11-3	TRBJ2-5	ASSLGAGETQY
TRBV4-3	TRBJ2-7	ASSSWTGYSYEQY
TRBV7-7	TRBJ2-7	ASSPPGGGNYEQY
TRBV7-2	TRBJ2-7	ASSESSGRPLSYEQY
TRBV6-1	TRBJ2-7	ASSERWEQY
TRBV29-1	TRBJ2-2	SVKGDTGELF
TRBV5-6	TRBJ1-4	ASSLVGDEKLF
TRBV19	TRBJ1-1	ASSIDHPSGRGATEAF
TRBV5-1	TRBJ1-5	ASSPGTPNQPQH
TRBV7-8	TRBJ1-4	ASSGEGSLGGKLF
TRBV7-2	TRBJ1-5	ASSFDTFNQPQH
TRBV2	TRBJ1-4	ASSLHSPRVKGEKLF
TRBV18	TRBJ2-1	ASSQTTRGLNEQF
TRBV23-1	TRBJ2-7	ASSRGQGASYEQY
TRBV5-6	TRBJ1-4	ASTLGQGGFEKLF
TRBV6-6	TRBJ2-5	ASSRTGRETQY
TRBV7-6	TRBJ1-2	ASSQGTGGNYGYT
TRBV7-9	TRBJ1-1	ASSRSGGVEAF
TRBV7-8	TRBJ2-1	ASSLCDGQIFSSYNEQF
TRBV5-1	TRBJ2-2	ASSLVAGGYTGELF
TRBV13	TRBJ1-4	ASPWVVFTHGTETEKLF
TRBV7-9	TRBJ1-3	ASSLGQGVNTIY
TRBV6-1	TRBJ1-1	ASSEEGTGDWLSEAF
TRBV11-3	TRBJ1-2	ASSLVGRGGYT
TRBV7-3	TRBJ2-1	ASAGGGFSYNEQF
TRBV28	TRBJ2-2	ASRSPGQEYSRTGELF
TRBV11-2	TRBJ2-5	ASSSTGMEQY
TRBV6-6	TRBJ1-3	ASSPPGAGNTIY
TRBV5-6	TRBJ2-3	ASSLFQGSWDTQY
TRBV9	TRBJ2-2	ASSAYRDRGHGELF
TRBV6-5	TRBJ1-1	ASRQGGPDAEAF
TRBV21-1	TRBJ2-1	ASSTIGREYNEQF
TRBV18	TRBJ1-2	ASSPTFGAGYT
TRBV6-1	TRBJ2-7	ASSQEGYEQY
TRBV19	TRBJ1-3	ASRTTNAGVRSGNTIY
TRBV5-4	TRBJ1-1	ASSLGGINTEAF
TRBV5-6	TRBJ2-5	ATSRTSGQETQY
TRBV7-2	TRBJ2-7	ASRPRTSGIYEQY
TRBV6-5	TRBJ1-1	ASSQTGYKAF
TRBV5-5	TRBJ1-1	ASSLGHRGQTEAF
TRBV5-6	TRBJ2-3	ASSFPSEGTQY